This entry lists 4 T cell receptor beta chains sequenced from one sample in a study of T cell responses to AZD1222 COVID-19 vaccine. Sequenced by immunoSEQ multiplex PCR; TCRdb stores in-frame clones only, minus some. The sample has around 61,000 clones, 80% to 90% seen once. Here the sequenced sample was peripheral blood, taken on day 0 of AZD1222 vaccination. Source of these receptors: an adult in good health.

The rearrangement uses TRBV11-2 and TRBJ1-2; tentative D call: TRBD1 (5 bases). This CDR3 has 13 residues. Trimming removed 6 bases from V and 1 base from J, with 9 bases in between. Looked up from germline, CDR1 is SGHAT and CDR2 is FQNNGV. The CDR3 reads CASSSDSNYGYTF. The CDR3 DNA reads as TGTGCCAGCAGTTCCGACAGTAACTATGGCTACACCTTC.

CDR3 sequence (DNA): TGTGCCAGCAGCCCTAGCGGGGGTAGCACCGGGGAGCTGTTTTTT. Its translation is CASSPSGGSTGELFF. The chain is built from TRBV7-3 and TRBJ2-2; 10 positions agree with TRBD2. After removal of 5 bases from V and 4 bases from J, the junction contained 4 bases not matched to a gene. The germline gives CDR1 SGHTA, CDR2 FQGTGA. CDR3 size: 15 residues.

CDR3 residues: CAKQGATYNSPLHF. The CDR3 bases are TGTGCTAAACAGGGGGCAACCTATAATTCACCCCTCCACTTT. This chain connects TRBV25-1 to TRBJ1-6; 9 nucleotides match TRBD1. The CDR3 consists of 14 residues. The germline CDR1 and CDR2 sequences are MGHDK and SYGVNS. Full variable domain (missing parts from reference TRBV25-1 and TRBJ1-6): EADIYQTPRYLVIGTGKKITLECSQTMGHDKMYWYQQDPGMELHLIHYSYGVNSTEKGDLSSESTVSRIRTEHFPLTLESARPSHTSQYLCAKQGATYNSPLHFGNGTRLTVT.

The rearrangement uses TRBV4-2 and TRBJ2-1; no reliable D call. This CDR3 comprises 16 residues. In germline, CDR1 is LGHNA, CDR2 YNFKEQ. Trimming cost V 1 base and J 3 bases, with 13 bases left between them. Here the CDR3 reads CASSQVGGRLYNEQFF. In DNA, the CDR3 is TGTGCCAGCAGCCAAGTAGGCGGCAGGCTCTACAATGAGCAGTTCTTC.